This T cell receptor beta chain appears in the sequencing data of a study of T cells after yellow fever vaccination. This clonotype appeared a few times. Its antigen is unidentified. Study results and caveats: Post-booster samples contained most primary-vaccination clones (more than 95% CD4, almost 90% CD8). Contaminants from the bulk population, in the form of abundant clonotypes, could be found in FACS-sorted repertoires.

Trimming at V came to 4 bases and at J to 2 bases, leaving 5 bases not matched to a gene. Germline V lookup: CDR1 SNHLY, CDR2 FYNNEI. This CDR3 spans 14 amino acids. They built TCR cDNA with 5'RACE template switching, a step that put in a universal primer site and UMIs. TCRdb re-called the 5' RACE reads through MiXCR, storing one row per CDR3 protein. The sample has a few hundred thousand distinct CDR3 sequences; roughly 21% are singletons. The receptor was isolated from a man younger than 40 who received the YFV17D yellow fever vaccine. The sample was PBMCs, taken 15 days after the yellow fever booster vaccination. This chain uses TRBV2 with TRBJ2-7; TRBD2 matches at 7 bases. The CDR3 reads CASSGVGGTYEQYF. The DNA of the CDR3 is TGTGCCAGCAGTGGGGTGGGAGGGACCTACGAGCAGTACTTC.